This record concerns one TCR beta chain sequence. Its antigen is unknown. PCR was performed using 60 Vbeta and 13 Jbeta primers. The data were produced by immunoSEQ multiplex PCR, yet TCRdb's version contains in-frame clones alone and is incomplete. In the table there are 150,000 to 200,000 clones, around 87% of which are singletons. Healthy bone marrow donors made up the donor group. The sample comes from a study of cytomegalovirus exposure and HLA in healthy donors. Study outcomes and limitations: TCR beta chains numbering some 160 were designated cytomegalovirus-associated. A later analysis linked around 15,000 TCR beta sequences to HLA alleles at 0.05 false discovery rate. Later on, an analysis found that several of the most significant clusters appeared to be linked to common viral pathogens, which included parvovirus B19.

The V end was cut by 4 bases, the J end by 9 bases, with 13 bases between. The CDR3 extends over 14 amino acids. The germline gives CDR1 SGHTA, CDR2 FQGNSA. The sequenced sample consisted of PBMCs. The sequence came from a young woman in good health and CMV-seronegative. The chain is built from TRBV7-2 and TRBJ1-6; TRBD1 might be the D (5 bases). The CDR3 loop is CASSSGTSGSPLHF. Written as DNA, the CDR3 is TGTGCCAGCAGCTCCGGGACTTCGGGTTCACCCCTCCACTTT.